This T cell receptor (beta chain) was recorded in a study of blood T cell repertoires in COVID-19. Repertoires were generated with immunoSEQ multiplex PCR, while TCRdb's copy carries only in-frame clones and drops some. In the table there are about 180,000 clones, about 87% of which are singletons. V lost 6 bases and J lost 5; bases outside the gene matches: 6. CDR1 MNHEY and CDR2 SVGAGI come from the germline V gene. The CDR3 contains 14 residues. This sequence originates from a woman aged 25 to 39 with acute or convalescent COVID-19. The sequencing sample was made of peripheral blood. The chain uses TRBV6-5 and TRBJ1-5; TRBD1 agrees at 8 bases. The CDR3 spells CASRRDRLYQPQHF. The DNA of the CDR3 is TGTGCCAGCAGGCGGGACAGGCTATATCAGCCCCAGCATTTT.